This TCR beta chain appears in the sequencing data of a study of blood T cell repertoires in COVID-19. In the study overall: The study drew acute and convalescent COVID-19 samples from the United States, Italy and Spain. In each case, the material was cDNA or gDNA derived from T cells, B-cell-depleted T cells, or PBMCs.

This clone has just one count. Authors' data handling: Nucleated cell number was recorded as an estimate derived from reference gene primer amplification. Assay: immunoSEQ multiplex PCR; the TCRdb copy retains only in-frame clones and omits some. The DNA was the basis for D and trimming; V, J and clone size are from that table. The table has 30,000 to 45,000 clones, around nine tenths seen once. J lost 1 base, V lost 5 bases, and 5 bases had no gene match. Per germline, CDR1 MNHEY and CDR2 SVGAGI. The length of the CDR3 is 15 residues. This TCR came from a man aged 55 to 69 with active COVID-19. The sequenced sample consisted of peripheral blood. V is TRBV6-5 and J is TRBJ1-5; 7 nucleotides align to TRBD1. The CDR3 sequence is CASSRQGESNQPQHF. CDR3 nucleotides: TGTGCCAGCAGTCGACAGGGAGAGAGCAATCAGCCCCAGCATTTT.